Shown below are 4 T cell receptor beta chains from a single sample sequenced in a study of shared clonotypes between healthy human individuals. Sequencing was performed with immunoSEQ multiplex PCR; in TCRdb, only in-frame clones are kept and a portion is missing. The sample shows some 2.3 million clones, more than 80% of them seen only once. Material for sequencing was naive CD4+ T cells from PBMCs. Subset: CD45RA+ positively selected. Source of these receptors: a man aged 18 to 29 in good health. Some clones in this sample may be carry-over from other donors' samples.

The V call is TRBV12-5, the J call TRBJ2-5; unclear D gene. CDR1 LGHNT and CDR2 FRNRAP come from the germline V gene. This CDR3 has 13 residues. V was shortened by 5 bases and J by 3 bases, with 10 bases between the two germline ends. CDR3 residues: CASGRDLKETQYF. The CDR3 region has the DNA TGTGCTAGTGGTCGTGACTTGAAAGAGACCCAGTACTTC. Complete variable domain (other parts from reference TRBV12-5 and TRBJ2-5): DARVTQTPRHKVTEMGQEVTMRCQPILGHNTVFWYRQTMMQGLELLAYFRNRAPLDDSGMPKDRFSAEMPDATLATLKIQPSEPRDSAVYFCASGRDLKETQYFGPGTRLLVL.

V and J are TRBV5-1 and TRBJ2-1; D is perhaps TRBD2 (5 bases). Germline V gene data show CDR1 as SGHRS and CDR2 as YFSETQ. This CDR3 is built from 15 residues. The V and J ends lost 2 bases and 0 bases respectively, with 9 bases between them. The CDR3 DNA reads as TGCGCCAGCAGCTTTACGGACTTCTCCTACAATGAGCAGTTCTTC. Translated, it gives CASSFTDFSYNEQFF. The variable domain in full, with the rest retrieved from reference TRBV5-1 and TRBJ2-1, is KAGVTQTPRYLIKTRGQQVTLSCSPISGHRSVSWYQQTPGQGLQFLFEYFSETQRNKGNFPGRFSGRQFSNSRSEMNVSTLELGDSALYLCASSFTDFSYNEQFFGPGTRLTVL.

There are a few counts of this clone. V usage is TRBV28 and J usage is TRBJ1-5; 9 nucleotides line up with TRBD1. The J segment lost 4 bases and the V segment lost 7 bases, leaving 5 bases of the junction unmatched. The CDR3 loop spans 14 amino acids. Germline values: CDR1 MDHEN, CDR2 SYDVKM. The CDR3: CASIADRGNQPQHF. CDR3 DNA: TGTGCCAGCATTGCGGACAGGGGAAATCAGCCCCAGCATTTT.

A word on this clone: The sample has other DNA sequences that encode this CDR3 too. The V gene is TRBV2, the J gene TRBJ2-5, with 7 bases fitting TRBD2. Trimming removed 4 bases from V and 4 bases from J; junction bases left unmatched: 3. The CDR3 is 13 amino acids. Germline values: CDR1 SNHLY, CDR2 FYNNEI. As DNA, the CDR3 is TGTGCCAGCAGTGCGGGGGGAGGAGAGACCCAGTACTTC. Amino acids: CASSAGGGETQYF.